This is a list of T cell receptor beta chains from one sample in a study of Ad26.COV2.S vaccination and SARS-CoV-2 variants. The method was immunoSEQ multiplex PCR; TCRdb's version includes in-frame clones alone and lacks a portion of them. Altogether a few hundred thousand clones are present, roughly 87% being singletons, with the ten largest covering 2.9%. This material consisted of peripheral blood, taken in a trial of Ad26.COV2.S vaccine versus placebo. These receptors all stem from a person between 18 and 59 years old who received the Ad26.COV2.S COVID-19 vaccine or a placebo. Each CDR3 is given with its conserved first and last residue. A D gene is named only where the DNA matches it firmly.

D: NA; V: TRBV6-4; CDR3: CASSDSKRGYTGELFF
D: TRBD1; V: TRBV5-6; CDR3: CASSWGQVSQPQHF
D: NA; V: TRBV28; CDR3: CAAASSSRADTQYF
D: NA; V: TRBV11-1; CDR3: CASSEGVSTEAFF
D: NA; V: TRBV20-1; CDR3: CSAPNGKSQHF
D: NA; V: TRBV6-6; CDR3: CASSSLGGANYGYTF
D: NA; V: TRBV19; CDR3: CASSPRQGSSYEQYF
D: NA; V: TRBV15; CDR3: CATSRDPQGRDGYTF
D: TRBD1; V: TRBV18; CDR3: CASSPPGQGGEKLFF
D: NA; V: TRBV18; CDR3: CASSPTYFSGPFAYYNEQFF
D: NA; V: TRBV7-9; CDR3: CASSLGVGRRNEQYF
D: NA; V: TRBV18; CDR3: CASSLRRNEKLFF
D: TRBD2; V: TRBV18; CDR3: CASSLYEAGVGNEQFF
D: NA; V: TRBV7-8; CDR3: CASSLVAVTGLTF
D: TRBD1; V: TRBV15; CDR3: CATSREGQGSTDTQYF
D: NA; V: TRBV27; CDR3: CASSRIGAGSVPSTDTQYF
D: TRBD1; V: TRBV5-1; CDR3: CASSATLVRGVDGYTF
D: NA; V: TRBV6-5; CDR3: CASKTTGRNQPQHF
D: TRBD1; V: TRBV19; CDR3: CASSIGQGETQYF
D: NA; V: TRBV9; CDR3: CASPVDAYEQYF
D: NA; V: TRBV7-8; CDR3: CASRLRANNSPLHF
D: NA; V: TRBV5-4; CDR3: CASSNLDTDWNEQFF
D: NA; V: TRBV4-1; CDR3: CASSQEAGNTEAFF
D: TRBD2; V: TRBV6-2/TRBV6-3; CDR3: CASSSDTPASGRADTQYF
D: TRBD1; V: TRBV14; CDR3: CASSPFPGQTMERDFGFGDEQFF
D: NA; V: TRBV9; CDR3: CASTLGEGEETQYF
D: NA; V: TRBV19; CDR3: CASSTTWGSNQPQHF
D: NA; V: TRBV18; CDR3: CASSPRFEGNTIYF
D: TRBD1; V: TRBV5-6; CDR3: CASSFGTGGRRYF
D: NA; V: TRBV11-1; CDR3: CASSLEGRGSYNEQFF
D: NA; V: TRBV3-1/TRBV3-2; CDR3: CASSQGWRGKGNQPQHF
D: NA; V: TRBV7-2; CDR3: CASSLGQKGSPLHF
D: NA; V: TRBV6-5; CDR3: CASSSGFMNTEAFF
D: NA; V: TRBV30; CDR3: CAWSVLGETGELFF
D: NA; V: TRBV6-5; CDR3: CASSRAGSLGNTIYF
D: NA; V: TRBV4-3; CDR3: CASSQLTASGEQFF
D: TRBD2; V: TRBV6-5; CDR3: CASSYFAGGNEQFF
D: NA; V: TRBV15; CDR3: CATSRGGGAETQYF